This T cell receptor beta chain is from a study of cytomegalovirus exposure and HLA in healthy donors. Germline CDR1 is SGDLS and CDR2 is YYNGEE. The length of the CDR3 is 14 residues. V gave up 4 bases and J gave up 2 bases, with 10 bases separating them. PCR amplification relied on 60 Vbeta primers (plus 13 Jbeta primers). TCRdb's table, derived via immunoSEQ multiplex PCR, lists solely in-frame clones and lacks some. Here the sample spans approximately 180,000 clones, roughly 77% being singletons. The sequenced sample was PBMCs. The clonotype originates from a woman in her forties or fifties in good health and CMV-seronegative. This chain links TRBV9 with TRBJ2-1; D is perhaps TRBD1 (6 bases). The CDR3: CASSPGQTYNEQFF. The DNA for the CDR3 is TGTGCCAGCAGCCCGGGACAAACCTACAATGAGCAGTTCTTC.